Detailed here is one T cell receptor beta chain. As yet, its antigen is unknown. These data originate in a study of cytomegalovirus exposure and HLA in healthy donors. 13 Jbeta primers and 60 Vbeta primers were used for the PCR. Some clones are missing from TCRdb's copy, which holds only in-frame ones; the method was immunoSEQ multiplex PCR. The table shows 150,000 to 200,000 clones, with 70% to 90% occurring only once. Study outcomes and limitations: The authors considered a cluster of highly shared sequence variants likely to be a sequencing artifact. It was about 150 TCR beta chains that were listed as cytomegalovirus-associated. Available immune exposure information covered CMV serostatus only. Roughly even sequencing depth across donors was the assumption behind the presence/absence analyses.

The CDR3 consists of 17 residues. Trimming cost V 5 bases and J 2 bases; bases outside gene matches: 6. Looked up from germline, CDR1 is SEHNR and CDR2 is FQNEAQ (reference sequence). The sequence was obtained from a girl aged 5 to 17 in good health and CMV-seropositive. The V and J genes are TRBV7-9 and TRBJ1-4; 12 nucleotides line up with TRBD1. The specimen sequenced was PBMCs. The CDR3 spells CASSPGTGGSTNEKLFF. CDR3 bases: TGTGCCAGCAGCCCCGGGACAGGGGGCTCTACTAATGAAAAACTGTTTTTT.